This T cell receptor beta chain was captured by sequencing in a study of T cells after yellow fever vaccination. Study-wide results and caveats: Among all clonotypes, a small share was observed in both CD4 and CD8 compartments. Most clones from primary vaccination resurfaced after the booster (about 96% CD4, around 90% CD8).

Production of TCR cDNA was by 5'RACE template switching, which also added a universal primer site and UMIs. TCRdb fed the 5' RACE reads into MiXCR, producing one record per CDR3 protein. Among approximately 260,000 distinct CDR3 sequences, roughly 5.6% were seen once, and the ten largest hold about 3.5%. Turning to this clonotype: Its antigen is unknown.

The CDR3 extends over 13 amino acids. From germline, CDR1 is DFQATT and CDR2 SNEGSKA (reference sequence). Between the trimmed V and J ends, which lost 6 bases and 0 bases, there was a span of 11 bases. The V call is TRBV20-1, the J call TRBJ1-1; tentatively, D is TRBD1 (5 bases). Sequencing used CD4+ T cells sorted from PBMCs, obtained on the day of the yellow fever booster vaccination. The sequence was collected from a man aged 18 to 35 who received the YFV17D yellow fever vaccine. The CDR3 sequence: CSASPGLNTEAFF. The CDR3 nucleotides read TGCAGTGCCAGCCCAGGGTTGAACACTGAAGCTTTCTTT.